The present entry profiles one T cell receptor beta chain with its context. The record originates from a study of cytomegalovirus exposure and HLA in healthy donors. CDR3 size: 13 residues. Per germline, CDR1 MGHRA and CDR2 YSYEKL. With 6 bases removed from V and 0 bases from J, the gap between germline ends came to 8 bases. Amplification used 60 Vbeta primers and 13 Jbeta primers. This table comes from immunoSEQ multiplex PCR, and its TCRdb copy is limited to in-frame clones, with some not included. The table shows about 120,000 clones, with about 10% occurring only once. The source of this sequence is a young woman in good health and CMV-seropositive. Sample: PBMCs. J is TRBJ1-2 and V is TRBV4-1; D is unresolved. The CDR3 bases are TGCGCCAGCAGTGTAACATCTAACTATGGCTACACCTTC. It specifies CASSVTSNYGYTF.